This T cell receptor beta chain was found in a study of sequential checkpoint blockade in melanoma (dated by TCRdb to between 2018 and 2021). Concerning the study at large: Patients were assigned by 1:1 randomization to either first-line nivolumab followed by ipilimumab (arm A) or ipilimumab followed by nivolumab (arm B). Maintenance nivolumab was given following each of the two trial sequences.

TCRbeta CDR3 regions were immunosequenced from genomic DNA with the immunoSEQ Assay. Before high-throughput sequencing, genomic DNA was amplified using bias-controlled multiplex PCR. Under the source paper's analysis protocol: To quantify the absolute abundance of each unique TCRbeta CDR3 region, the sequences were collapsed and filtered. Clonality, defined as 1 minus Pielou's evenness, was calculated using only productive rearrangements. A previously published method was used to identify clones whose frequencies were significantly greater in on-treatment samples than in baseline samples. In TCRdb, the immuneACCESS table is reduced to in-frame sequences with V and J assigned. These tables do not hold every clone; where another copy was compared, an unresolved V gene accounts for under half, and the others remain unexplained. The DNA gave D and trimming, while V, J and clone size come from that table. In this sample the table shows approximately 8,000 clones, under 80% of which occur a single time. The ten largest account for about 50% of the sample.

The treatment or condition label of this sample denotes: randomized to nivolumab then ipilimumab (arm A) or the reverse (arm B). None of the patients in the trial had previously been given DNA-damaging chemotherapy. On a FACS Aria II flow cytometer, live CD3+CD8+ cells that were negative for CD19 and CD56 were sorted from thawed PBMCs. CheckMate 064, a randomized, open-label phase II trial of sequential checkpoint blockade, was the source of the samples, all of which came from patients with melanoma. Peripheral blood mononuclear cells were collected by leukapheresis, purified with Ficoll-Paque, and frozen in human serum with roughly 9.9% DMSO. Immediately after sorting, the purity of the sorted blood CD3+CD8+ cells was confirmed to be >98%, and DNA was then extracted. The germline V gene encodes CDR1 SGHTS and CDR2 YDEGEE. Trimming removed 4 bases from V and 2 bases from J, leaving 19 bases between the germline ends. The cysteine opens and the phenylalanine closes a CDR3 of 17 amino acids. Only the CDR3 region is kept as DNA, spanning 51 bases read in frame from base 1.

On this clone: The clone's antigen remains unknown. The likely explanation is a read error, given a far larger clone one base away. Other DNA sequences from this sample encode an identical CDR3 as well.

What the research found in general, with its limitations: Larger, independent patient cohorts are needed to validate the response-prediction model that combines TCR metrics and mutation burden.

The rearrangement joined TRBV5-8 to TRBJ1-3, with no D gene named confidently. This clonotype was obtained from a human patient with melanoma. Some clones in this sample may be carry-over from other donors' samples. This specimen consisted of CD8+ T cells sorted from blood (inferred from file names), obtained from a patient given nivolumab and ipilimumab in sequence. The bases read TGTGCCAGCAGCCAACGGTACGGAGGCAGGACTGGAAACACCATATATTTT. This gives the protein CASSQRYGGRTGNTIYF.